Listed below are T cell receptor beta chains from one sample, sequenced in a study of OX40 agonist ivuxolimab in advanced cancers. TCRdb's table, derived via immunoSEQ multiplex PCR, lists solely in-frame clones and lacks some. The table includes tens of thousands of clones, 65% to 85% detected once. Material: CD4+ or CD8+ T cells sorted from blood, obtained in a trial of the OX40 agonist ivuxolimab. Source of these receptors: an adult with an advanced solid tumor such as melanoma, head and neck, liver or kidney cancer. Both conserved end residues are part of each CDR3. A D gene is named only where the DNA matches it firmly. Where a row states a size, it is once, few, many or the class of an expanded clone; other rows omit it.

NA	TRBV4-1	TRBJ1-2	TRBD1	TGCGCCAGCAGCCCGGGGGGGGGACAGGGCCACTATGGCTACACCTTC	CASSPGGGQGHYGYTF
NA	TRBV11-3	TRBJ2-1	NA	TGTGCCAGCAGCTTAGCCCCCTCGGGTCTCCCCTCCTACAATGAGCAGTTCTTC	CASSLAPSGLPSYNEQFF
NA	TRBV7-2	TRBJ1-2	NA	TGTGCCAGCAGCTTTAGCGCCCTCCCGAACTATGGCTACACCTTC	CASSFSALPNYGYTF
NA	TRBV7-2	TRBJ1-5	NA	TGTGCCAGCAGCTTAGTTTCTGGGGCTGAGAGCAATCAGCCCCAGCATTTT	CASSLVSGAESNQPQHF
NA	TRBV7-8	TRBJ1-5	TRBD1	TGTGCCAGCAGCTTATGGGGACAGGGGCTCAGGCAGCCCCAGCATTTT	CASSLWGQGLRQPQHF
NA	TRBV7-2	TRBJ1-4	NA	TGTGCCAGCAGCTTAGCGGGCTTTCGATTAGCCGAAAAACTGTTTTTT	CASSLAGFRLAEKLFF
NA	TRBV5-6	TRBJ1-1	NA	TGTGCCAGCAGCAGAGGAGGGGAAGCTTTCTTT	CASSRGGEAFF
once	TRBV6-1	TRBJ1-1	NA	TGTGCCAGCAGACCGGGGGTACGATACACTGAAGCTTTCTTT	CASRPGVRYTEAFF
once	TRBV2	TRBJ2-5	NA	TGTGCCAGCGGCAGGGGAGAGACCCAGTACTTC	CASGRGETQYF
NA	TRBV7-9	TRBJ2-7	NA	TGTGCCAGCAGCCAAACTTTTAGGGAGCAGTACTTC	CASSQTFREQYF
NA	TRBV5-4	TRBJ2-3	NA	TGTGCCAGCAGGGGGCGGGATACGCAGTATTTT	CASRGRDTQYF
NA	TRBV7-2	TRBJ1-1	TRBD1	TGTGCCAGCAGCGCGGGACAGACCTACACTGAAGCTTTCTTT	CASSAGQTYTEAFF
NA	TRBV14	TRBJ1-2	NA	TGTGCCAGTCAGCCCCTAGCTGGACTACGGCCATACACCTTC	CASQPLAGLRPYTF
NA	TRBV19	TRBJ1-2	TRBD1	TGTGCCAGTAGTCCGGGACAGCCCACCACTAACTATGGCTACACCTTC	CASSPGQPTTNYGYTF
NA	TRBV19	TRBJ2-5	TRBD2	TGTGCCAGTAGGGGACTAGCGGGGGGGGTCGGGACCCAGTACTTC	CASRGLAGGVGTQYF
NA	TRBV2	TRBJ2-3	NA	TGTGCCAGCAGTGACAGCAGTAGCACAGATACGCAGTATTTT	CASSDSSSTDTQYF
NA	TRBV18	TRBJ1-6	TRBD1	TGTGCCAGCTCCTCCAGGGGGGATAATTCACCCCTCCACTTT	CASSSRGDNSPLHF
NA	TRBV5-1	TRBJ2-7	NA	TGCGCCAGCAGTGAGGGCGCCTACGAGCAGTACTTC	CASSEGAYEQYF
NA	TRBV12-5	TRBJ2-3	NA	TGTGCTAGTGGTTTCGGGTCAGGGTCTGGTAGCACAGATACGCAGTATTTT	CASGFGSGSGSTDTQYF
NA	TRBV27	TRBJ1-4	NA	TGTGCCAGCAGTATGATACGGGGAGGTAATGAAAAACTGTTTTTT	CASSMIRGGNEKLFF
NA	TRBV5-1	TRBJ2-7	NA	TGCGCCAGCAGCCGGCCCCCGCGAAAGGGTGGGGAAACCTACGAGCAGTACTTC	CASSRPPRKGGETYEQYF
NA	TRBV10-3	TRBJ2-5	NA	TGTGCCATCAGTGAGTCGATTCAGGGTCAGACCCAGTACTTC	CAISESIQGQTQYF
once	TRBV7-8	TRBJ2-3	TRBD2	TGTGCCAGCAGCTTAGGGGTAGCGGGGGGGACCACAGATACGCAGTATTTT	CASSLGVAGGTTDTQYF
NA	TRBV5-4	TRBJ1-1	TRBD1	TGTGCCAGCAGCTTGGCAGGGACAGGGAGGATCTCTGAAGCTTTCTTT	CASSLAGTGRISEAFF
NA	TRBV4-1	TRBJ2-2	NA	TGCGCCAGCAGCCAAGTCCCCCAGCTAACCGGGGAGCTGTTTTTT	CASSQVPQLTGELFF
NA	TRBV18	TRBJ2-2	NA	TGTGCCAGCTCACCTCGACGGGGGCCCGGCGGGGAGCTGTTTTTT	CASSPRRGPGGELFF
NA	TRBV20-1	TRBJ2-5	TRBD2	TGCAGTGCCGAGGGAGGGAAGACCCAGTACTTC	CSAEGGKTQYF
NA	TRBV9	TRBJ2-7	NA	TGTGCCAGCAGCGTAGCTCACGGGATTGACTACGAGCAGTACTTC	CASSVAHGIDYEQYF